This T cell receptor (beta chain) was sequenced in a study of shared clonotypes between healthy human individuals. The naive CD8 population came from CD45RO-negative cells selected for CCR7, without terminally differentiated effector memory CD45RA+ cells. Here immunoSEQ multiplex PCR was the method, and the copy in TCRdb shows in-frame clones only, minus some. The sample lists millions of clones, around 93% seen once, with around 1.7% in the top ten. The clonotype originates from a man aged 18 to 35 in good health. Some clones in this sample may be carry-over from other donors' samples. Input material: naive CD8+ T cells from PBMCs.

CDR3 loop: CASRTPVGRNTEAFF. For the CDR3, the DNA is TGTGCCAGTAGGACCCCGGTAGGACGGAACACTGAAGCTTTCTTT. The chain has TRBV19 and TRBJ1-1; D is ambiguous. In germline, CDR1 is LNHDA, CDR2 SQIVND (reference sequence). The CDR3 runs 15 residues. Trimming pared 6 bases from V and 1 base from J, leaving 15 bases between.